The rows below give T cell receptor beta chains drawn from one sample of a study of blood T cell repertoires in COVID-19. Clones were sequenced by immunoSEQ multiplex PCR, and TCRdb holds only the in-frame ones, with some missing. The sample records tens of thousands of clones, approximately 90% being singletons. The material sequenced was peripheral blood. The source of these receptors is a man aged 55 to 70 with active COVID-19. CDR3s include the opening cysteine and the closing phenylalanine or tryptophan. D genes are given only for firm matches. Clone size, where shown, is once, few, many, or a class for clones that have expanded.

abundance: -
d_gene: -
v_gene: TRBV30
j_gene: TRBJ2-3
CDR3aa: CAWTSGLSADTQYF
CDR3nt: TGTGCCTGGACTTCGGGACTGAGCGCAGATACGCAGTATTTT

abundance: -
d_gene: -
v_gene: TRBV6-5
j_gene: TRBJ1-2
CDR3aa: CASSPGGFYGYTF
CDR3nt: TGTGCCAGCAGTCCCGGGGGTTTCTATGGCTACACCTTC

abundance: -
d_gene: -
v_gene: TRBV3-1/TRBV3-2
j_gene: TRBJ1-1
CDR3aa: CASSQGGGSTEAFF
CDR3nt: TGTGCCAGCAGCCAAGGGGGGGGGAGCACTGAAGCTTTCTTT

abundance: -
d_gene: TRBD2
v_gene: TRBV7-2
j_gene: TRBJ2-1
CDR3aa: CASSLAGLAVLNEQFF
CDR3nt: TGTGCCAGCAGCTTAGCGGGACTAGCGGTACTGAATGAGCAGTTCTTC

abundance: -
d_gene: TRBD2
v_gene: TRBV10-3
j_gene: TRBJ2-5
CDR3aa: CAISESLAAQETQYF
CDR3nt: TGTGCCATCAGTGAGTCACTAGCGGCCCAAGAGACCCAGTACTTC

abundance: -
d_gene: -
v_gene: TRBV6-5
j_gene: TRBJ1-2
CDR3aa: CASSYSTGGYTF
CDR3nt: TGTGCCAGCAGTTACTCGACTGGTGGCTACACCTTC

abundance: -
d_gene: TRBD2
v_gene: TRBV11-3
j_gene: TRBJ2-1
CDR3aa: CASSLDTSAYNEQFF
CDR3nt: TGTGCCAGCAGCTTAGATACTAGCGCCTACAATGAGCAGTTCTTC

abundance: -
d_gene: TRBD2
v_gene: TRBV27
j_gene: TRBJ2-3
CDR3aa: CASSLLGREGLYTQYF
CDR3nt: TGTGCCAGCAGTTTATTGGGGCGGGAGGGACTGTATACGCAGTATTTT

abundance: -
d_gene: -
v_gene: TRBV3-1/TRBV3-2
j_gene: TRBJ1-2
CDR3aa: CASSRGSWGGQNYGYTF
CDR3nt: TGTGCCAGCAGCCGGGGATCTTGGGGGGGGCAGAACTATGGCTACACCTTC

abundance: few
d_gene: TRBD1
v_gene: TRBV7-8
j_gene: TRBJ2-2
CDR3aa: CASSLALGTGGAGELFF
CDR3nt: TGTGCCAGCAGCTTAGCGTTGGGGACAGGGGGCGCCGGGGAGCTGTTTTTT

abundance: -
d_gene: -
v_gene: TRBV7-9
j_gene: TRBJ2-5
CDR3aa: CASSSASGSETQYF
CDR3nt: TGTGCCAGCAGCTCGGCCAGCGGGTCGGAGACCCAGTACTTC

abundance: -
d_gene: TRBD1
v_gene: TRBV19
j_gene: TRBJ1-2
CDR3aa: CASSIETTGTGKGGYTF
CDR3nt: TGTGCCAGTAGTATCGAAACGACCGGGACAGGGAAAGGCGGCTACACCTTC

abundance: -
d_gene: -
v_gene: TRBV2
j_gene: TRBJ1-5
CDR3aa: CASTSMGPGNQPQHF
CDR3nt: TGTGCCAGCACCTCTATGGGGCCAGGGAATCAGCCCCAGCATTTT

abundance: -
d_gene: TRBD1
v_gene: TRBV15
j_gene: TRBJ2-3
CDR3aa: CATSRGRGQDTQYF
CDR3nt: TGTGCCACCAGCAGAGGCAGGGGGCAAGATACGCAGTATTTT